The 9 T cell receptor beta chains reported below all come from one sample, sequenced in a study of identical twins. TCRdb reprocessed the 5' RACE reads via MiXCR and lists one record per CDR3 protein. The profile shows about 220,000 distinct CDR3 sequences, about 7.5% of them singletons. The same specimen was also included in a second study, on yellow fever vaccine responses in identical twins.

The sequenced sample consisted of memory (CD45RO+) T cells sorted from blood. The receptor source for this set is a woman younger than 35 in good health.

The genes are TRBV20-1 and TRBJ2-1; D is unresolved. V was cut by 7 bases and J by 0 bases, with 4 bases left in between. The CDR3 covers 11 residues. CDR1 is DFQATT, CDR2 SNEGSKA, per germline (reference sequence). The CDR3 nucleotides read TGCAGTGGCATCTCCTACAATGAGCAGTTCTTC. Its translation is CSGISYNEQFF.

This rearrangement joins TRBV24-1 to TRBJ2-7; 8 bases fit TRBD1. Per germline, CDR1 KGHDR and CDR2 SFDVKD. This CDR3 spans 15 amino acids. Trimming took 6 bases from V and 2 from J; bases not matched to a gene: 8. The CDR3 sequence is CATSHRDRPPYEQYF. CDR3 in DNA: TGTGCCACCAGTCACCGGGACAGGCCACCCTACGAGCAGTACTTC.

At least ten counts were recorded for this clonotype. The CDR3 here is CASTLRASRTDTQYF. Written as DNA, the CDR3 is TGTGCCAGCACCCTTAGAGCTAGCCGAACAGATACGCAGTATTTT. The genes are TRBV7-2 and TRBJ2-3, with a tentative D call TRBD2 (5 bases). Germline loops: CDR1 SGHTA, CDR2 FQGNSA. Deletions cut 7 bases from V and 3 bases from J, with 17 bases between. The CDR3 runs 15 residues.

The J gene is TRBJ2-6, the V gene TRBV2; tentatively, D is TRBD2 (5 bases). Trimming removed 2 bases from V and 8 bases from J, with 10 bases in between. This CDR3 has 14 amino acids. From germline, CDR1 is SNHLY and CDR2 FYNNEI. The CDR3 sequence: CASSETRATNVLTF. DNA of the CDR3: TGTGCCAGCAGTGAAACGCGGGCCACCAACGTCCTGACTTTC.

Ten or more counts support this clonotype. This sequence joins TRBV5-1 and TRBJ2-3, with 11 bases fitting TRBD1. V was clipped by 2 bases and J by 3 bases; unmatched bases: 2. The CDR3 has 15 residues. Germline V gives CDR1 SGHRS, CDR2 YFSETQ. The CDR3 nucleotides read TGCGCCAGCAGCTTCCGGGACAGGGGGACAGATACGCAGTATTTT. Translated: CASSFRDRGTDTQYF.

This clonotype appeared many times. This rearrangement joins TRBV12-3 or TRBV12-4 to TRBJ1-2, with 7 bases identical to TRBD1. The CDR3 loop spans 13 amino acids. J gave up 4 bases and V 5 bases, and 4 bases lay outside the gene matches. This CDR3 reads CASSPDRVYGYTF. The CDR3 nucleotides read TGTGCCAGCAGTCCCGACAGGGTCTATGGCTACACCTTC.

This clonotype was observed many times. This rearrangement joins TRBV6-1 to TRBJ2-1; unclear D gene. CDR1 is MNHNS, CDR2 SASEGT, per germline. Trimming removed 2 bases from V and 10 bases from J, with 15 bases in between. CDR3 length: 14 residues. CDR3 nucleotides: TGTGCCAGCAGTGAAACTTTTACAGCCGCGGAGCAGTTCTTC. Translating gives CASSETFTAAEQFF.

The chain is built from TRBV6-6 and TRBJ2-3; D may be TRBD1 (5 bases). The CDR3 has 13 amino acids. Germline assignment: CDR1 MNHNY and CDR2 SVGAGI (reference sequence). V was shortened by 8 bases and J by 2 bases, with 11 bases between the two germline ends. CDR3 region: CASGLTVTDTQYF. The CDR3 bases are TGTGCCAGCGGATTGACAGTCACAGATACGCAGTATTTT.

This clonotype came up many times. The chain carries TRBV20-1 and TRBJ1-2; 7 bases are shared with TRBD1. V was pared by 3 bases and J by 4 bases, with 11 bases of the junction left unmatched. Germline V lookup: CDR1 DFQATT, CDR2 SNEGSKA (reference sequence). The CDR3 has 15 amino acids. CDR3 nucleotide sequence: TGCAGTGCTAGGGATAACAGGGGCGCAGTCTATGGCTACACCTTC. Translated, it gives CSARDNRGAVYGYTF.